This T cell receptor (beta chain) derives from a study of blood T cell repertoires in COVID-19. Original data processing: Reference gene primer amplification yielded estimated nucleated cell counts. Profiling relied on immunoSEQ multiplex PCR, and the TCRdb table lists in-frame clones only, not all of them. V, J and clone size reflect that table, while D and trimming were determined from the DNA. The table lists around 260,000 clones, 80% to 90% of them singletons, with approximately 4% in the top ten. Concerning this clone: One base away lies a much larger clone, so this may be a sequencing read error.

Those who participated ranged in age from roughly 18 to 100 years and resided in roughly 26 US areas. The CDR3 is made up of 13 amino acids. Germline V gene lookup returns CDR1 SGHNT and CDR2 YENEEA. V was clipped by 3 bases and J by 5 bases, with 10 bases between them. The chain couples TRBV11-3 to TRBJ2-5; tentatively, D is TRBD1 (6 bases). This TCR was recovered from a man younger than 45 with acute COVID-19. The sequencing input was PBMCs or T cells enriched from blood (not recorded which). CDR3 coding DNA: TGTGCCAGCAGCTTGGCAGGGGACGAGACCCAGTACTTC. This gives the protein CASSLAGDETQYF. Filled out from reference TRBV11-3 and TRBJ2-5, the complete variable domain reads EAGVVQSPRYKIIEKKQPVAFWCNPISGHNTLYWYLQNLGQGPELLIRYENEEAVDDSQLPKDRFSAERLKGVDSTLKIQPAELGDSAVYLCASSLAGDETQYFGPGTRLLVL.